This TCR beta chain comes out of a study of shared clonotypes between healthy human individuals (dated by TCRdb to about 2020). Looking at the study overall: A few men and a couple of women, aged 18 to 49 years, made up the cohort. For each donor, three plates each were used for CD4 naive and CD4 memory, two plates were used for CD8 naive, and one plate was used for CD8 memory. To estimate repertoire size and how much clonotype sharing occurs between individuals, the study deeply sequenced the blood TCR repertoires of five healthy adults. To increase sequencing depth and limit assay-specific biases, TCR repertoire library preparation and sequencing were carried out by different laboratories using diverse techniques. Per donor, leukapheresis produced somewhere between about 0.9 and 9 billion PBMCs. Here is what the overall study found, with its caveats: Naive subsets generally had larger estimated clonotype richness than memory subsets did. Rarefaction of sorted-subset datasets indicated incomplete sequencing despite the large sequencing depth. The genetic and exposure-history diversity represented was limited by the small number of donors. Pairwise subsampling indicated that sequencing depth was expected to affect the degree of clonotype sharing among donors. Compared with non-shared clonotypes, clonotypes shared by all four sorted-subset donors had higher generation probabilities. When several donors were compared, the shared fraction of clonotypes was about 5% for naive CD4, roughly 3.4% for naive CD8, more than 2% for memory CD4, and roughly 0.4% for memory CD8. Sampling was restricted to blood, and TCR repertoires in tissue are likely to differ from TCR repertoires in blood.

CD8 naive samples were obtained by positive selection for CCR7 among CD45RO-negative cells, yielding a CD45RA+CCR7+ population from which TemRA cells were excluded. The donors were healthy, HIV-negative adults with no recently reported acute infections or vaccinations. Every donor was a Caucasian adult residing in Nashville, Tennessee, USA. Blood was obtained by leukapheresis, after which PBMCs were separated by Ficoll-Histopaque density gradient centrifugation and cryopreserved in liquid nitrogen vapor phase. Analytical flow cytometry was used to check the purity and quantity of every magnetically sorted T cell population. Each sorted fraction had its genomic DNA isolated and then quantified by UV absorbance on a Nanodrop 2000c. Details on this clone: It has no known antigen specificity. No much larger clone is present one base from it, and per-base qualities are unavailable.

Using the deep immunoSEQ assay, TCR CDR3 regions were amplified from genomic DNA by multiplex PCR. Extracted genomic DNA from each cell subset was distributed evenly across all wells of several immunoSEQ 96-well plates, and each plate was treated as a replicate. For sorted subsets, each replicate PCR was loaded with approximately 0.2 ug genomic DNA, equivalent to some 31,000 T cell genomes. Purified libraries were measured with a Qubit 3.0 fluorometer, size-checked on a Bioanalyzer 2100, and measured again with the KAPA Library Quantification kit. Each immunoSEQ 96-well plate was sequenced on its own single-read 150-cycle Illumina NextSeq 550 flow cell. Per the authors' processing: The immunoSEQ output contained only junctional sequences without quality scores, so filtering could not match that applied to full-length reads. To assign V/J genes and CDR3, sequences were annotated using PyIR, a Python wrapper for IgBLAST v1.9, with IMGT germline references. Any read was removed if the V/J assignment was weak (E-value above 1e-6), the CDR3 was missing, or the read contained stop codons, out-of-frame junctions, or ambiguous translated residues. V3J clonotypes were defined by identical inferred V gene, J gene, and CDR3 amino acid sequence. Percentage overlap between repertoires was computed as shared unique clonotypes divided by the size of the smaller repertoire. Richness of each repertoire was evaluated using RTK rarefaction, the Chao1 estimator, and Recon v2.1 estimates of unobserved clonotypes. OLGA was used to compute generation probabilities for all TCRbeta clonotypes that the gDNA method yielded from a handful of donors. The table comes from immuneACCESS by way of TCRdb, which keeps in-frame sequences with V and J called. Part of the clones is missing from these tables; in studies checked, under half for an unresolved V gene and the rest for unknown reasons. Clone size and the V and J calls come from that table; the DNA yielded D and trimming. This sample has about 590,000 clones in its table, and 95% to 96% of those were observed once. The ten most abundant clones make up approximately 0.1% of the sample.

The CDR3 goes from the cysteine to the phenylalanine over 16 residues. Solely the CDR3 DNA is kept, with 48 bases framed from the first base. The germline V gene yields SGDLS for CDR1 and YYNGEE for CDR2. Deletion took 4 bases off V and 0 bases off J, with a span of 14 bases between the germline ends. Recombination joined TRBV9 with TRBJ1-3; the D gene remains uncertain. Sample: naive CD8+ T cells sorted from blood. The intended sense of this specimen's cell subset or site label: CD45RA+CCR7+. This sequence was found in a woman in her thirties in good health. For the CDR3, the sequence is CASSPDSQSSGNTIYF. DNA sequence: TGTGCCAGCAGCCCAGACTCGCAGAGCTCTGGAAACACCATATATTTT.